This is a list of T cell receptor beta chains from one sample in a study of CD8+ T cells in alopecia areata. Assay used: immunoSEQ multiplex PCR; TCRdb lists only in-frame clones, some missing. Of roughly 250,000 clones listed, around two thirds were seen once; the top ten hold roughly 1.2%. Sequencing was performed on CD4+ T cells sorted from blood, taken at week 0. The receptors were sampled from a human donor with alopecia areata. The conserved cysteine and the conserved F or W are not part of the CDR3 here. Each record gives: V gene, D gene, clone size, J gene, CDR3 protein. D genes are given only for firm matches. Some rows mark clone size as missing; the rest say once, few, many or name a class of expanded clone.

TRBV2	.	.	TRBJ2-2	ASSENSPGGELF
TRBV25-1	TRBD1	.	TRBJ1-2	ASSEPRTGAGYT
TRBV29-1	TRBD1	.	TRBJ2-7	SVPGQGLGGTYEQY
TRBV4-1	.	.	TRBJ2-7	ASSQEAWGLWKY
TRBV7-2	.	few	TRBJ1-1	ASSPGRVNTEAF
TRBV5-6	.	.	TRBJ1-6	ASRREGNSPLH
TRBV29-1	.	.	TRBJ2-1	SVPKLYEQF
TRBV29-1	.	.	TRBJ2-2	SGVSQGIGELF
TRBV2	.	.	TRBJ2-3	ASRVTVDTQY
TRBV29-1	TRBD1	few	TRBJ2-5	SVKIGQGVETQY
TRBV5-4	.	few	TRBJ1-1	ASSADLNTEAF
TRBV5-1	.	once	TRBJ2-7	ASSLVLGNYEQY
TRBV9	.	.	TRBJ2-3	ASSVERDTQY
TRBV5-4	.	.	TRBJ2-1	ASSFYNEQF
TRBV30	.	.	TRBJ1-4	AWKVQGGGKLF
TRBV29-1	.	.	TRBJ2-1	SVLTGTIGEQF
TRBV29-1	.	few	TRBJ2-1	SVSEGTQF
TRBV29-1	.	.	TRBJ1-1	SVTGAGTEAF
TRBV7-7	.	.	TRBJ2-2	ASSPMRGNTGELF
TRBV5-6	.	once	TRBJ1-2	ASSPIGRSGADYGYT
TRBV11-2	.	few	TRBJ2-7	ASSSRQVSYEQY
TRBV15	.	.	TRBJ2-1	ATSWTVYNEQF
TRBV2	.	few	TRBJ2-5	ASSDQTGETQY